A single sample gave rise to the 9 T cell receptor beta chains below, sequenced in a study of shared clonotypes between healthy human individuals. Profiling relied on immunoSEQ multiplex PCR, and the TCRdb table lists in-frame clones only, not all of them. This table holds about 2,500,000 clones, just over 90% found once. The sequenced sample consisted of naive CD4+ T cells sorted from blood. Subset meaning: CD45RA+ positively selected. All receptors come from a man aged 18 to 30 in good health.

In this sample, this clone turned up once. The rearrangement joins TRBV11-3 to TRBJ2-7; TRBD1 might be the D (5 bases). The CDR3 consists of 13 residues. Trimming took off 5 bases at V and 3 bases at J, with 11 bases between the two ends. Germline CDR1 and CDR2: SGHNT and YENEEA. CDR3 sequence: CASSPTDSYEQYF. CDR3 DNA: TGTGCCAGCAGCCCTACCGACAGCTACGAGCAGTACTTC.

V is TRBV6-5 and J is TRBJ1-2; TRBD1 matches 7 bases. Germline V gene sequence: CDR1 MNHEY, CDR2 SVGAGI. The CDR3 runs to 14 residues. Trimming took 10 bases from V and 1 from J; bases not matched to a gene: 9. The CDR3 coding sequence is TGTGCCACAAATGCCGGGACAGATAACTATGGCTACACCTTC. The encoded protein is CATNAGTDNYGYTF.

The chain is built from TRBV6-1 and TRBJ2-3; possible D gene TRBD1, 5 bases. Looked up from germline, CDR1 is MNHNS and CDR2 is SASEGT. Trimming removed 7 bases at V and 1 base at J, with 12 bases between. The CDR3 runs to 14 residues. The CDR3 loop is CASKLIGGTDTQYF. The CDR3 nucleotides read TGTGCCAGCAAACTCATAGGGGGCACAGATACGCAGTATTTT.

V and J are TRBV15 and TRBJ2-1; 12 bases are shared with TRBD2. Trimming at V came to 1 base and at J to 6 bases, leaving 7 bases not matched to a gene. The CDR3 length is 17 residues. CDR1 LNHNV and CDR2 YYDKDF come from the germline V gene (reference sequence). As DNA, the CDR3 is TGTGCCACCAGCAGAGGGTTCCTAGCGGGGGGGCCCAATGAGCAGTTCTTC. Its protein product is CATSRGFLAGGPNEQFF.

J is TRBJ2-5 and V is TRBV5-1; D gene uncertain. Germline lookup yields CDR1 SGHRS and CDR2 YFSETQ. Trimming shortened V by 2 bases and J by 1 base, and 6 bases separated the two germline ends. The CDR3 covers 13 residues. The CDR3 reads CASSFATQETQYF. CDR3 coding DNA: TGCGCCAGCAGCTTTGCTACCCAAGAGACCCAGTACTTC.

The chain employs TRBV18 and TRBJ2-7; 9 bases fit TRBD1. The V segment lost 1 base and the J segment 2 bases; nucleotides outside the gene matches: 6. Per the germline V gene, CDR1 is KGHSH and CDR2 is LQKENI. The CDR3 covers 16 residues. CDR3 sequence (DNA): TGTGCCAGCTCACCACTCGGGACAGGGAGAACCTACGAGCAGTACTTC. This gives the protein CASSPLGTGRTYEQYF.

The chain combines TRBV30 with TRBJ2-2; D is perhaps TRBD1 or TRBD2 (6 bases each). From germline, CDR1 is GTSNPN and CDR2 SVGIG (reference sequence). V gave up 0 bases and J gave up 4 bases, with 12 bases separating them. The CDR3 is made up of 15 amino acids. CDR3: CAWSVGGASTGELFF. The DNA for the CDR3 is TGTGCCTGGAGTGTCGGGGGCGCTAGCACCGGGGAGCTGTTTTTT.

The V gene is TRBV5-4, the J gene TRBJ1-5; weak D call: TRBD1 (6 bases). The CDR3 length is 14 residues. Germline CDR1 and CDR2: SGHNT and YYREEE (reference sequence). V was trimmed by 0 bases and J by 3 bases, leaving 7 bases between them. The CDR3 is CASSLGGANQPQHF. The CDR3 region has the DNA TGTGCCAGCAGCTTGGGGGGGGCCAATCAGCCCCAGCATTTT.

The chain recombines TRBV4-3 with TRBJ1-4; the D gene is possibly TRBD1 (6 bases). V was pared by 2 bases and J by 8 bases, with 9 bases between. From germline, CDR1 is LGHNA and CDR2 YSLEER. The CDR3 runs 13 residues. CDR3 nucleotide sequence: TGCGCCAGCAGCCAACAGGGGAGGGAAAAACTGTTTTTT. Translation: CASSQQGREKLFF.